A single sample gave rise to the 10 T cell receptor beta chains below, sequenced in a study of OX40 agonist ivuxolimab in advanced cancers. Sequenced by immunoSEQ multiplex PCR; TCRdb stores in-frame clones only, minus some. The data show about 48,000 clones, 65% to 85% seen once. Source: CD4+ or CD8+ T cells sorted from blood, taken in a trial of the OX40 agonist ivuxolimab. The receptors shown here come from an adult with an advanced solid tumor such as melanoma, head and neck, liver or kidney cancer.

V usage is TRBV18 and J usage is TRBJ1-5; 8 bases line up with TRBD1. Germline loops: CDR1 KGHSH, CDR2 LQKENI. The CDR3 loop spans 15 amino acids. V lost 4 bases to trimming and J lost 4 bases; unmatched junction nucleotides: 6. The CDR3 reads CASSRQGQDNQPQHF. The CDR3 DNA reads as TGTGCCAGCTCACGACAGGGACAGGATAATCAGCCCCAGCATTTT.

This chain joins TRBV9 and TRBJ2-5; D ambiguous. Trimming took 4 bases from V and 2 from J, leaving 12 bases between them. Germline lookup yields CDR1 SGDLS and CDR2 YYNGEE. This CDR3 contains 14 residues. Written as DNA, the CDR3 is TGTGCCAGCAGCCCTGAGATGATACAAGAGACCCAGTACTTC. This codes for CASSPEMIQETQYF. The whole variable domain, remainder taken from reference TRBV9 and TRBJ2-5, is DSGVTQTPKHLITATGQRVTLRCSPRSGDLSVYWYQQSLDQGLQFLIQYYNGEERAKGNILERFSAQQFPDLHSELNLSSLELGDSALYFCASSPEMIQETQYFGPGTRLLVL.

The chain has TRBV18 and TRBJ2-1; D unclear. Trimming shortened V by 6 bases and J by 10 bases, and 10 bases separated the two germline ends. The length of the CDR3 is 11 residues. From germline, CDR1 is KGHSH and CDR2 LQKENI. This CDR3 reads CASSLAREQFF. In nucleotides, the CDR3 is TGTGCCAGCTCCTTGGCCAGGGAGCAGTTCTTC.

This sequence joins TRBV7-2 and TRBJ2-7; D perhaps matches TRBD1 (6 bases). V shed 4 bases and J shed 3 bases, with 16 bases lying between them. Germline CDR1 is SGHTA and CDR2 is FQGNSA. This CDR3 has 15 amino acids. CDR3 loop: CASSSPGHPFYEQYF. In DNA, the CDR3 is TGTGCCAGCAGCTCTCCGGGACACCCGTTCTACGAGCAGTACTTC. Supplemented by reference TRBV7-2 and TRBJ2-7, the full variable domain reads GAGVSQSPSNKVTEKGKDVELRCDPISGHTALYWYRQSLGQGLEFLIYFQGNSAPDKSGLPSDRFSAERTGGSVSTLTIQRTQQEDSAVYLCASSSPGHPFYEQYFGPGTRLTVT.

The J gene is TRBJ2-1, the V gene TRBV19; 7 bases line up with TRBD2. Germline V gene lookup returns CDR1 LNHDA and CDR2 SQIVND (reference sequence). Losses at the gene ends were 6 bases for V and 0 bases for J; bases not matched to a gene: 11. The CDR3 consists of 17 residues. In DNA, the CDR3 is TGTGCCAGTAGCATTTTTAAAGGCGGGAGCTCCTACAATGAGCAGTTCTTC. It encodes CASSIFKGGSSYNEQFF. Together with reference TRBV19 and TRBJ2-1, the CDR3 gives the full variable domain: DGGITQSPKYLFRKEGQNVTLSCEQNLNHDAMYWYRQDPGQGLRLIYYSQIVNDFQKGDIAEGYSVSREKKESFPLTVTSAQKNPTAFYLCASSIFKGGSSYNEQFFGPGTRLTVL.

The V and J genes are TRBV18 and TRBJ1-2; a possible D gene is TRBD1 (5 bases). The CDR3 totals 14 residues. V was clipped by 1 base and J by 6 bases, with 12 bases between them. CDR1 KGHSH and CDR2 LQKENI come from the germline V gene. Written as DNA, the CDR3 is TGTGCCAGCTCACCACGGGACCTAGGTCATGGCTACACCTTC. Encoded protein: CASSPRDLGHGYTF.

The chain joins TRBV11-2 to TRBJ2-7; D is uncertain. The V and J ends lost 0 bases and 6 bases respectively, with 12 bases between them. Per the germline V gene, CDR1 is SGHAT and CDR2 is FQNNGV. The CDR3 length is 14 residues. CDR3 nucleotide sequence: TGTGCCAGCAGCTTAGATTCCCCCCAAGCCGAGCAGTACTTC. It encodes CASSLDSPQAEQYF.

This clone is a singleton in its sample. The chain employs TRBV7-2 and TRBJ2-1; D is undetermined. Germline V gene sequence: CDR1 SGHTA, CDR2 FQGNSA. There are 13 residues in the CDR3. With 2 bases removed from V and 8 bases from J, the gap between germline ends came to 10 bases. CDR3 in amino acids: CASSLNAVHEQFF. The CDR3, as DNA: TGTGCCAGCAGCTTAAATGCCGTCCATGAGCAGTTCTTC.

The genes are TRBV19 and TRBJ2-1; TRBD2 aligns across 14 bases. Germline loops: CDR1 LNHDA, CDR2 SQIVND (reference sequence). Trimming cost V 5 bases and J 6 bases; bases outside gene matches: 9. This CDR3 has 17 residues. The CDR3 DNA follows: TGTGCCAGTAGTCCGCCAGGGACTAGCGGGAGTTTCAATGAGCAGTTCTTC. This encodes CASSPPGTSGSFNEQFF.

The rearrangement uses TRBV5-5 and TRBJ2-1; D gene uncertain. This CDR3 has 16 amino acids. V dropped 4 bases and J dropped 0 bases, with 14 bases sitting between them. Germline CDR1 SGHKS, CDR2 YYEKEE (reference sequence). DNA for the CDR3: TGTGCCAGCAGCCCATCACGGGCCAGCTCCTACAATGAGCAGTTCTTC. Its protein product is CASSPSRASSYNEQFF.